These T cell receptor beta chains were read from a single sample in a study of graft-versus-host responses after intestinal transplantation. Clones were sequenced by immunoSEQ multiplex PCR, and TCRdb holds only the in-frame ones, with some missing. The data show about 6,400 clones, 22% seen once. The sequencing here drew on alloreactive CD4+ T cells from a mixed lymphocyte reaction culture, taken before transplantation. All receptors derive from a human patient who was an organ donor for intestinal transplantation. Both conserved end residues are part of each CDR3. D genes are given only for firm matches. The size entry is marked missing in some rows and otherwise reads once, few, many or a size class.

j_call d_call v_call clone_size cdr3_nt cdr3_aa
TRBJ2-1 TRBD2 TRBV5-1 medium-sized TGCGCCAGCAGCTTTCTCCTAGCGGGGGGCTACAATGAGCAGTTCTTC CASSFLLAGGYNEQFF
TRBJ1-2 TRBD1 TRBV5-4 few TGTGCCAGCAGAATTCTGACAGGGGGGTATGGCTACACCTTC CASRILTGGYGYTF
TRBJ2-7 - TRBV6-1 few TGTGCCAGCAGTCCCCGACGAGGAAGGCAATACGAGCAGTACTTC CASSPRRGRQYEQYF
TRBJ2-5 - TRBV4-1 few TGCGCCAGCAGCCAAGATCGTTCGGGGCTTGAAGAGACCCAGTACTTC CASSQDRSGLEETQYF
TRBJ2-5 TRBD2 TRBV11-2 - TGTGCCAGCAGCACCGGGACTAGCGAGACCCAGTACTTC CASSTGTSETQYF
TRBJ1-2 - TRBV11-3 few TGTGCCAGCAGCTTAGAACCCGGTGGCTACACCTTC CASSLEPGGYTF
TRBJ2-6 - TRBV19 few TGTGCCAGTAGTTGGAGCCTCTCTGGGGCCAACGTCCTGACTTTC CASSWSLSGANVLTF
TRBJ1-2 - TRBV10-3 medium-sized TGTGCCACGCGGAAAGCTAACTATGGCTACACCTTC CATRKANYGYTF
TRBJ2-1 - TRBV7-2 once TGTGCCAGCAGCTTAGTTTCGAGTTATCGTGGGGCTCTATACAATGAGCAGTTCTTC CASSLVSSYRGALYNEQFF
TRBJ2-1 TRBD2 TRBV4-2 few TGTGCCAGCAGCCAAGTGGGGGGGGTGTACAATGAGCAGTTCTTC CASSQVGGVYNEQFF
TRBJ1-2 - TRBV5-1 medium-sized TGCGCCAGCAGCAATAACTATGGCTACACCTTC CASSNNYGYTF
TRBJ2-7 - TRBV12-5 - TGTGCTAGTGTGTTGGGACAAAACTACGAGCAGTACTTC CASVLGQNYEQYF
TRBJ1-5 - TRBV7-9 few TGTGCTAGCAGCTTAGAGGTTGTTCAGCCCCAGCATTTT CASSLEVVQPQHF
TRBJ2-7 - TRBV6-8 few TGTGCCAGCAGTTACGGCCCCTACGAGCAGTACTTC CASSYGPYEQYF
TRBJ2-7 - TRBV5-1 - TGCGCCAGCAGCCACGCGGGACGTCCTCCCTACGAGCAGTACTTC CASSHAGRPPYEQYF
TRBJ2-3 TRBD2 TRBV5-4 once TGTGCCGCTTCAACGGGACTAGCGACAGATACGCAGTATTTT CAASTGLATDTQYF
TRBJ2-2 - TRBV6-8 - TGTGCCAGCACCAGACTATTTACCGGGGAGCTGTTTTTT CASTRLFTGELFF
TRBJ2-2 TRBD1 TRBV11-2 - TGTGCCAGCAGCTTAATTAGGACAGGGAGCACCGGGGAGCTGTTTTTT CASSLIRTGSTGELFF
TRBJ2-7 TRBD1 TRBV5-8 few TGTGCCAGCAGCCGTCGACAGGGCCCCTACGAGCAGTACTTC CASSRRQGPYEQYF
TRBJ2-5 - TRBV5-1 - TGCGCCAGCAGCCAGATCCCGGGGTCTCAAGAGACCCAGTACTTC CASSQIPGSQETQYF
TRBJ2-5 - TRBV5-1 few TGCGCCAGCAGCTTGGCACTAGCCCAAGAGACCCAGTACTTC CASSLALAQETQYF
TRBJ2-7 TRBD2 TRBV6-6 few TGTGCCAGCAATCCCCTAGCGGGGGGATACGAGCAGTACTTC CASNPLAGGYEQYF